The clone carrying this T cell receptor (beta chain) was counted between two and nine times. Its antigen remains unknown. The CDR3 is 14 amino acids. V lost 5 bases to trimming and J lost 2 bases; unmatched junction nucleotides: 5. Germline CDR1 is LGHNA and CDR2 is YSLEER. This sample is part of a study of spatial heterogeneity in lung cancer. Regarding the study as a whole: Tumoral mutation counts were tracked by counts of expanded intratumoral alpha and beta TCRs.

Time point specified: sample taken at primary tumor resection. Samples came from roughly 75 TRACERx patients with untreated early-stage lung cancer. No cells were sorted before sequencing. The whole RNA sequenced was extracted from tumor, nontumor lung or frozen PBMC. MiXCR, applied by TCRdb to the 5' RACE reads, yields one record per CDR3 protein. The sample has more than 10,000 distinct CDR3 sequences, about 5% seen once. The TCR was taken from a male donor with early-stage non-small cell lung cancer. The V gene is TRBV4-3, the J gene TRBJ2-5; 7 bases match TRBD1. Sequenced material: lung tumor tissue, taken at surgery. This chain's CDR3 is CASSRDRRQETQYF. CDR3 DNA: TGCGCCAGCAGCAGGGACAGACGGCAAGAGACCCAGTACTTC.